This TCR beta chain stems from a study of PD-1 blockade in mismatch repair-deficient tumors. Regarding the study as a whole: After pembrolizumab, tumor-resident clones rose rapidly, then generally contracted before radiologic responses.

Unmatched junction bases numbered 3, after V lost 2 bases and J lost 3 bases. Germline V gene lookup returns CDR1 MNHEY and CDR2 SMNVEV (reference sequence). The CDR3 sequence is 14 residues long. Clones were sequenced by immunoSEQ multiplex PCR, and TCRdb holds only the in-frame ones, with some missing. In the table there are tens of thousands of clones, approximately 81% of which are singletons. Concerning this clone itself: The antigen remains undetermined.

The clonotype originates from an adult with mismatch repair-deficient cancer. This specimen was peripheral blood, taken 12 weeks after starting pembrolizumab. V gene TRBV27 combines with J gene TRBJ2-7, with TRBD2 matching 8 bases. Written as DNA, the CDR3 is TGTGCCAGCAGTTTAGGGGGGACTAGCTACGAGCAGTACTTC. Protein product: CASSLGGTSYEQYF.